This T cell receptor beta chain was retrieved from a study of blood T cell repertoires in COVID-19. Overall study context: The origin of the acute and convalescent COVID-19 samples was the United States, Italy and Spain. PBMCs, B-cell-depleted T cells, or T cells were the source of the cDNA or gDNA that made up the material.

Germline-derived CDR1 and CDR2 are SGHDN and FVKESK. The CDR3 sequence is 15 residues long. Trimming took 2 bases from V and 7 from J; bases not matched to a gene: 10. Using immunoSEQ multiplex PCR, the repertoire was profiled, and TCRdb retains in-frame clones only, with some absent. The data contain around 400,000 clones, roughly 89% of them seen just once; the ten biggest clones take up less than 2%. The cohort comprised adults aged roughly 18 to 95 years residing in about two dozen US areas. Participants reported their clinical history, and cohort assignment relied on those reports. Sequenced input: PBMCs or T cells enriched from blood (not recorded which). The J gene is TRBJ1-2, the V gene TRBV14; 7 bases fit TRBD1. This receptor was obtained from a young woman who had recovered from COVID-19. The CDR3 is CASSQTGQTPIGYTF. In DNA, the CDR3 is TGTGCCAGCAGCCAAACGGGACAGACGCCTATTGGCTACACCTTC.